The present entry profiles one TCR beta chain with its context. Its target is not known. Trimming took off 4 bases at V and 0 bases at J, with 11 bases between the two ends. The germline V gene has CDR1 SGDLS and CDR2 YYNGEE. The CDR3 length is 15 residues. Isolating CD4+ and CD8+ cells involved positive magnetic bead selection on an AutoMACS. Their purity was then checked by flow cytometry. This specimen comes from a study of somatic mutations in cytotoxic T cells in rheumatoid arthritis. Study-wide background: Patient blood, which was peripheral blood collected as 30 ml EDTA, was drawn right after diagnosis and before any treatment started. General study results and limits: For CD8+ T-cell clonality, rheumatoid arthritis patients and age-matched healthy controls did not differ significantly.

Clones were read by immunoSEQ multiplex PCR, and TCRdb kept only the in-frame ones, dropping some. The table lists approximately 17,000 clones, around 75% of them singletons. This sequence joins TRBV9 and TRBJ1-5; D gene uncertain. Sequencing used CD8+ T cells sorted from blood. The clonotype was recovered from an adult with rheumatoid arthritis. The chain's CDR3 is CASSPSLGSNQPQHF. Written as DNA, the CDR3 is TGTGCCAGCAGCCCCTCCCTAGGTAGCAATCAGCCCCAGCATTTT. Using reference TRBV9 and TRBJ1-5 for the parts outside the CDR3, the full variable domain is DSGVTQTPKHLITATGQRVTLRCSPRSGDLSVYWYQQSLDQGLQFLIQYYNGEERAKGNILERFSAQQFPDLHSELNLSSLELGDSALYFCASSPSLGSNQPQHFGDGTRLSIL.